One TCR beta chain is described in this entry. Its specificity is unknown. The entry originates in a study of T cell responses to AZD1222 COVID-19 vaccine. Overall study results and limits: Most donors were white British, females outnumbered males, and clonal diversity was possibly underestimated. Two AZD1222 doses significantly raised spike-specific TCR breadth and depth over controls. Spike was spanned by vaccine-associated CD4 TCRs, which were dominant at 160-218 and 743-854. Baseline serostatus was positive in only six AZD1222 recipients.

The CDR3 is 17 residues long. Germline V CDR1 and CDR2: LGHDT, YNNKEL (reference sequence). J lost 9 bases, V lost 2 bases, and 12 bases had no gene match. The repertoire was sequenced with immunoSEQ multiplex PCR; TCRdb's copy has only in-frame clones and lacks some. The data hold 200,000 or so clones, with 94% observed a single time. The V and J genes are TRBV3-1 (or the pseudogene TRBV3-2) and TRBJ1-6, with TRBD1 matching over 8 bases. The source was peripheral blood, collected on day 0 of AZD1222 vaccination. The TCR was taken from an adult in good health. CDR3 protein: CASSQPKTGTGRSPLHF. For the CDR3, the DNA is TGTGCCAGCAGCCAACCTAAGACCGGGACAGGACGTTCACCCCTCCACTTT.